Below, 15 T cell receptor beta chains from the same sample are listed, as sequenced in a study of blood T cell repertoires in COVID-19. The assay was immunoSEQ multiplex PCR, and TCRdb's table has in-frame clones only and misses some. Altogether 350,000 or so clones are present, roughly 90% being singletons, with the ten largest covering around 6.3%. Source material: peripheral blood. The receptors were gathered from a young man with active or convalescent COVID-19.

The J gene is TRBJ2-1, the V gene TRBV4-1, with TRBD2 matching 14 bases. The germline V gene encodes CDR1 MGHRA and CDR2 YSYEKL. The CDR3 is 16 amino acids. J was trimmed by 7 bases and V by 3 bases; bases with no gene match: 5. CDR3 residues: CASSQGLAGVGNEQFF. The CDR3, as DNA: TGCGCCAGCAGCCAGGGACTAGCGGGAGTAGGAAATGAGCAGTTCTTC.

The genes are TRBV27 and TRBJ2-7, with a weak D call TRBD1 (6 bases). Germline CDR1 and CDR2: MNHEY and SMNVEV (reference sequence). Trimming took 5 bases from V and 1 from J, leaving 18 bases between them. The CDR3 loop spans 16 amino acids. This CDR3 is CASSHKTGLLSYEQYF. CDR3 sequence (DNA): TGTGCCAGCAGTCACAAGACAGGCCTACTATCCTACGAGCAGTACTTC.

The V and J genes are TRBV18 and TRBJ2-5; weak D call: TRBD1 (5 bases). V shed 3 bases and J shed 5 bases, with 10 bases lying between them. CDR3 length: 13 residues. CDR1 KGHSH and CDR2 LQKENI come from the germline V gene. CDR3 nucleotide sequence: TGTGCCAGCTCACCGAGTAGGGGTGAGACCCAGTACTTC. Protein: CASSPSRGETQYF.

CDR3 sequence reads: CARSGDSGANVLTF. DNA for the CDR3: TGTGCCCGTTCGGGAGACTCTGGGGCCAACGTCCTGACTTTC. J is TRBJ2-6 and V is TRBV30; tentatively, D is TRBD2 (6 bases). Germline V gives CDR1 GTSNPN, CDR2 SVGIG (reference sequence). Trimming removed 8 bases at V and 0 bases at J, with 11 bases between. The CDR3 consists of 14 residues.

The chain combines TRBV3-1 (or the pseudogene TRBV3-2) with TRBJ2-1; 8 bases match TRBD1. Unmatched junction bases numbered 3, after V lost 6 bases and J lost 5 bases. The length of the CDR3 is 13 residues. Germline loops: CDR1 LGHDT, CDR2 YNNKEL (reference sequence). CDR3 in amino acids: CASRNRGDNEQFF. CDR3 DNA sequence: TGTGCCAGCAGGAACAGGGGGGACAATGAGCAGTTCTTC.

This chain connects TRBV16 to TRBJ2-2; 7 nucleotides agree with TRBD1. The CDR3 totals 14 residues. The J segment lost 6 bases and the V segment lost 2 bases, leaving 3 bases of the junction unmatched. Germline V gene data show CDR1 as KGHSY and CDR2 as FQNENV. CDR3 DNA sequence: TGTGCCAGCAGCCAAGGGACAGTACCCGGGGAGCTGTTTTTT. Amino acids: CASSQGTVPGELFF.

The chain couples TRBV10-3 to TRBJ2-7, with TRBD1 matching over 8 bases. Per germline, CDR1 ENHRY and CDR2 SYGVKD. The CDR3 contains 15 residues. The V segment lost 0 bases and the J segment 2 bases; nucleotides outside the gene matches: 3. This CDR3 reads CAISESLTGAYEQYF. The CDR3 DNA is TGTGCCATCAGTGAGTCGTTGACAGGGGCCTACGAGCAGTACTTC.

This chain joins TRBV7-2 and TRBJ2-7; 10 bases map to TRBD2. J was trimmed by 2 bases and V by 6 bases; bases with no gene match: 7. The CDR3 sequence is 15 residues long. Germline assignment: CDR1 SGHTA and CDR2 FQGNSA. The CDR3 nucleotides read TGTGCCAGCAGAAAGGGGACTAGCGAAACCTACGAGCAGTACTTC. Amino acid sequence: CASRKGTSETYEQYF.

CDR3 nucleotide sequence: TGTGCCAGCAGCCTATCCGGGACTAGCGGGAAGGGGGTCCTTTACAATGAGCAGTTCTTC. The encoded protein is CASSLSGTSGKGVLYNEQFF. This rearrangement joins TRBV4-2 to TRBJ2-1, with 13 bases aligning to TRBD2. The CDR3 totals 20 residues. CDR1 is LGHNA, CDR2 YNFKEQ, per germline. V shed 4 bases and J 4 bases; nucleotides not matched to a gene: 16.

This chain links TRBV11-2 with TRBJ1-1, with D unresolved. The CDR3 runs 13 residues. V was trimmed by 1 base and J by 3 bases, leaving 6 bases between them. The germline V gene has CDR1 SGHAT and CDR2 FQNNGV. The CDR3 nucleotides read TGTGCCAGCAGCTTAGTTCGGGACACTGAAGCTTTCTTT. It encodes CASSLVRDTEAFF.

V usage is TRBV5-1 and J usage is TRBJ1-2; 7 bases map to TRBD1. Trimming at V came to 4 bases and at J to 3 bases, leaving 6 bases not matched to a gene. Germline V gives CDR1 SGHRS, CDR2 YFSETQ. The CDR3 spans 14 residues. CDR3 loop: CASSPGTDDYGYTF. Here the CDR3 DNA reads TGCGCCAGCAGCCCCGGGACAGATGACTATGGCTACACCTTC. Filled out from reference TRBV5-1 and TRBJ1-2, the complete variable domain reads KAGVTQTPRYLIKTRGQQVTLSCSPISGHRSVSWYQQTPGQGLQFLFEYFSETQRNKGNFPGRFSGRQFSNSRSEMNVSTLELGDSALYLCASSPGTDDYGYTFGSGTRLTVV.

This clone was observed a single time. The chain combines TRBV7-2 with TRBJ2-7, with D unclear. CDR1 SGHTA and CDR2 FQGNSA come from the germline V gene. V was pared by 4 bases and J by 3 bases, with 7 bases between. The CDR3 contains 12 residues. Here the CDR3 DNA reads TGTGCCAGCAGCTCCCGACTCTACGAGCAGTACTTC. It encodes CASSSRLYEQYF.

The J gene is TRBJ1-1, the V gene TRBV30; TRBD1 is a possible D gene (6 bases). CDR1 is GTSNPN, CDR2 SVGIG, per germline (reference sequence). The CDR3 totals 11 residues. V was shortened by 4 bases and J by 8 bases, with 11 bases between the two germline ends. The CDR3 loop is CAWKARGEAFF. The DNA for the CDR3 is TGTGCCTGGAAGGCGAGGGGGGAAGCTTTCTTT.

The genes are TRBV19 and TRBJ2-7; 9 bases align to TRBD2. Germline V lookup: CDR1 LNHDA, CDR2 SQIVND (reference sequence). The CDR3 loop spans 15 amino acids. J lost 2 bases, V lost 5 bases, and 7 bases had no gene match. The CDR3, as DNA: TGTGCCAGTAGTCGGGAGAGCGGGAGGACCTACGAGCAGTACTTC. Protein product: CASSRESGRTYEQYF. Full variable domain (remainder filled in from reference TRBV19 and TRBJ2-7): DGGITQSPKYLFRKEGQNVTLSCEQNLNHDAMYWYRQDPGQGLRLIYYSQIVNDFQKGDIAEGYSVSREKKESFPLTVTSAQKNPTAFYLCASSRESGRTYEQYFGPGTRLTVT.

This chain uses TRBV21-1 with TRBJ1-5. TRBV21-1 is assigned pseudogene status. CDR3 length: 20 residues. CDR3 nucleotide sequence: TGTGCCAGCAGCAAGGTACAGACAGCGGTCTTGGACTATAGCAATCAGCCCCAGCATTTT. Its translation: CASSKVQTAVLDYSNQPQHF.